Shown below are 26 T cell receptor beta chains from a single sample sequenced in a study of cytomegalovirus exposure and HLA in healthy donors. The PCR used 60 Vbeta and 13 Jbeta primers. The assay was immunoSEQ multiplex PCR, and TCRdb's table has in-frame clones only and misses some. The sample lists roughly 100,000 clones, 75% to 90% occurring once. The sample was PBMCs. The receptors were sampled from a man in his thirties or forties in good health and CMV-seropositive.

Here the CDR3 DNA reads TGTGCCAGCAGCCCGCCTGAGGGGGGGGTAAACATTCAGTACTTC. It codes for CASSPPEGGVNIQYF. The chain is built from TRBV4-2 and TRBJ2-4; D is perhaps TRBD2 (7 bases). Germline CDR1 is LGHNA and CDR2 is YNFKEQ. Trimming shortened V by 4 bases and J by 6 bases, and 16 bases separated the two germline ends. CDR3 length: 15 amino acids.

The rearrangement joins TRBV5-1 to TRBJ2-3; 9 bases agree with TRBD2. CDR3 length: 14 amino acids. The germline CDR1 and CDR2 sequences are SGHRS and YFSETQ. Losses at the gene ends were 4 bases for V and 6 bases for J; bases not matched to a gene: 6. CDR3 coding DNA: TGCGCCAGCAGCAGGCGGGGGGGCCTCGATACGCAGTATTTT. Translating it yields CASSRRGGLDTQYF. The full variable domain, in which reference TRBV5-1 and TRBJ2-3 provide the parts outside the CDR3, is KAGVTQTPRYLIKTRGQQVTLSCSPISGHRSVSWYQQTPGQGLQFLFEYFSETQRNKGNFPGRFSGRQFSNSRSEMNVSTLELGDSALYLCASSRRGGLDTQYFGPGTRLTVL.

This chain joins TRBV5-1 and TRBJ2-5, with TRBD1 as a possible D gene (6 bases). Germline values: CDR1 SGHRS, CDR2 YFSETQ. The V end was cut by 5 bases, the J end by 3 bases, with 11 bases between. This CDR3 has 13 amino acids. The CDR3 DNA follows: TGCGCCAGCAGGTCAGGGGCTGAAGAGACCCAGTACTTC. Translating gives CASRSGAEETQYF. Combining the CDR3 with reference TRBV5-1 and TRBJ2-5 gives the whole variable domain KAGVTQTPRYLIKTRGQQVTLSCSPISGHRSVSWYQQTPGQGLQFLFEYFSETQRNKGNFPGRFSGRQFSNSRSEMNVSTLELGDSALYLCASRSGAEETQYFGPGTRLLVL.

This chain uses TRBV11-2 with TRBJ1-1; 9 bases agree with TRBD1. This CDR3 is 16 amino acids long. V trimming: 5 bases; J trimming: 1 base; junction bases outside the gene matches: 8. Germline V gene data show CDR1 as SGHAT and CDR2 as FQNNGV. Here the CDR3 DNA reads TGTGCCAGCAGCCCCCCGGGACAGGGAAAGAACACTGAAGCTTTCTTT. Translated: CASSPPGQGKNTEAFF.

The rearrangement joins TRBV6-4 to TRBJ1-5, with D tentatively TRBD1 (5 bases). The germline CDR1 and CDR2 sequences are MRHNA and SNTAGT. The CDR3 is made up of 16 amino acids. The V end lost 4 bases, the J end lost 2 bases, and 15 bases lay between the germline ends. The CDR3 here is CASSASTDVGNQPQHF. The CDR3 nucleotides are TGTGCCAGCAGTGCCTCGACAGACGTGGGCAATCAGCCCCAGCATTTT.

The V call is TRBV6-5, the J call TRBJ2-7, with D tentatively TRBD2 (6 bases). The V end lost 5 bases, the J end lost 2 bases, and 13 bases lay between the germline ends. The CDR3 spans 14 residues. Germline-derived CDR1 and CDR2 are MNHEY and SVGAGI. CDR3 protein: CASSRRLGAYEQYF. In DNA form, the CDR3 reads TGTGCCAGCAGTCGCCGACTAGGGGCCTACGAGCAGTACTTC.

V is TRBV6-5 and J is TRBJ2-1; 9 nucleotides match TRBD1. Germline CDR1 and CDR2: MNHEY and SVGAGI. With V trimmed by 7 bases and J by 7 bases, 8 bases remained unmatched. The length of the CDR3 is 14 residues. The CDR3, as DNA: TGTGCCAGCATCAGGACAGGGGCGAGAAATGAGCAGTTCTTC. As protein: CASIRTGARNEQFF.

The chain combines TRBV6-1 with TRBJ2-7; 8 bases fit TRBD2. With V trimmed by 4 bases and J by 5 bases, 7 bases remained unmatched. The CDR3 runs to 14 residues. The germline CDR1 and CDR2 sequences are MNHNS and SASEGT. The CDR3 DNA reads TGTGCCAGCAGTGTCGCGGGGGGCCTCAACGAGCAGTACTTC. Translating gives CASSVAGGLNEQYF.

This clone was seen a handful of times. The chain couples TRBV5-4 to TRBJ2-3, with D perhaps matching TRBD2 (6 bases). This CDR3 contains 16 residues. CDR1 is SGHNT, CDR2 YYREEE, per germline (reference sequence). Deletions cut 0 bases from V and 1 base from J, with 12 bases between. As DNA, the CDR3 is TGTGCCAGCAGCTTGGGTTTCGGGGGAGGCACAGATACGCAGTATTTT. Translated: CASSLGFGGGTDTQYF.

The chain joins TRBV4-1 to TRBJ2-3, with D possibly being TRBD2 (5 bases). The V gene's germline CDR1 is MGHRA and CDR2 YSYEKL. V was trimmed by 3 bases and J by 1 base, leaving 23 bases between them. CDR3 size: 19 residues. CDR3 sequence (DNA): TGCGCCAGCAGCCAGGGCCCAAAAGGGAGAGCCGACCGCACAGATACGCAGTATTTT. This encodes CASSQGPKGRADRTDTQYF.

This clone was observed once. J is TRBJ1-5 and V is TRBV6-1; 8 nucleotides agree with TRBD1. In germline, CDR1 is MNHNS, CDR2 SASEGT. V was pared by 6 bases and J by 1 base, with 2 bases of the junction left unmatched. CDR3 length: 14 amino acids. DNA of the CDR3: TGTGCCAGCAGAGGACAGGGAAGCAATCAGCCCCAGCATTTT. As protein: CASRGQGSNQPQHF.

This clone was found once. V gene TRBV5-5 combines with J gene TRBJ2-1; 9 bases align to TRBD2. The trim removed 3 bases at V and 5 bases at J, leaving 3 bases unmatched. CDR1 is SGHKS, CDR2 YYEKEE, per germline (reference sequence). The CDR3 consists of 14 residues. The chain's CDR3 is CASSYGTSNNEQFF. CDR3 coding DNA: TGTGCCAGCAGCTACGGGACTAGCAACAATGAGCAGTTCTTC.

The chain links TRBV11-2 to TRBJ1-3; D gene unclear. This CDR3 has 12 residues. V was shortened by 5 bases and J by 5 bases, with 7 bases between the two germline ends. CDR1 is SGHAT, CDR2 FQNNGV, per germline. The DNA for the CDR3 is TGTGCCAGCAGCACAGACAGAAACACCATATATTTT. This encodes CASSTDRNTIYF.

Turning to this clone: Additional DNA sequences in this sample encode the identical CDR3. J is TRBJ2-1 and V is TRBV6-6, with a weak D call TRBD2 (5 bases). Germline V lookup: CDR1 MNHNY, CDR2 SVGAGI (reference sequence). The CDR3 has 16 residues. Trimming shortened V by 6 bases and J by 2 bases, and 17 bases separated the two germline ends. The CDR3 DNA is TGTGCCAGCAGCTCCACGGGCGGAGGAACCTACAATGAGCAGTTCTTC. This sequence encodes CASSSTGGGTYNEQFF.

The chain is built from TRBV25-1 and TRBJ2-7; TRBD2 is a possible D gene (5 bases). With 7 bases removed from V and 4 bases from J, the gap between germline ends came to 8 bases. The V gene's germline CDR1 is MGHDK and CDR2 SYGVNS. This CDR3 region has 11 residues. In DNA form, the CDR3 reads TGTGCCAGCACGACGGGATACGAGCAGTACTTC. It encodes CASTTGYEQYF.

This clone was observed a single time. This rearrangement joins TRBV11-3 to TRBJ2-5; D is perhaps TRBD1 (5 bases). The CDR3 totals 15 residues. Trimming pared 5 bases from V and 5 bases from J, leaving 18 bases between. Germline-derived CDR1 and CDR2 are SGHNT and YENEEA. CDR3 amino acids: CASSPGLDGGETQYF. The CDR3 DNA reads TGTGCCAGCAGCCCAGGGTTAGATGGCGGTGAGACCCAGTACTTC.

The rearrangement uses TRBV7-2 and TRBJ2-7; unclear D gene. The germline CDR1 and CDR2 sequences are SGHTA and FQGNSA. The CDR3 extends over 11 amino acids. The V gene lost 3 bases and the J gene lost 4 bases, with 4 bases spanning the gap. The CDR3 region is CASSFTYEQYF. CDR3 in DNA: TGTGCCAGCAGCTTCACTTACGAGCAGTACTTC.

The V call is TRBV28, the J call TRBJ2-7, with 10 bases fitting TRBD1. Germline V gene lookup returns CDR1 MDHEN and CDR2 SYDVKM. V lost 0 bases to trimming and J lost 4 bases; unmatched junction nucleotides: 3. The CDR3 loop spans 15 amino acids. The CDR3 loop is CASSLWGTGEYEQYF. The CDR3 nucleotides are TGTGCCAGCAGTTTATGGGGGACAGGGGAATACGAGCAGTACTTC.

The V and J genes are TRBV7-6 and TRBJ2-7, with D tentatively TRBD1 (5 bases). Germline V gene lookup returns CDR1 SGHVS and CDR2 FNYEAQ. The CDR3 extends over 14 amino acids. The germline V and J ends were trimmed by 0 bases and 7 bases, with 13 bases remaining between them. CDR3 protein: CASSLAGAPGEQYF. DNA for the CDR3: TGTGCCAGCAGCTTAGCAGGGGCCCCTGGGGAGCAGTACTTC.

The J gene is TRBJ2-4, the V gene TRBV19, with D perhaps TRBD2 (5 bases). This CDR3 is built from 17 residues. The germline gives CDR1 LNHDA, CDR2 SQIVND (reference sequence). Trimming shortened V by 5 bases and J by 0 bases, and 17 bases separated the two germline ends. DNA of the CDR3: TGTGCCAGTAGTCCCCGGGGAGCGGAGTTAGCCAAAAACATTCAGTACTTC. It is translated as CASSPRGAELAKNIQYF. Complete variable domain (other parts from reference TRBV19 and TRBJ2-4): DGGITQSPKYLFRKEGQNVTLSCEQNLNHDAMYWYRQDPGQGLRLIYYSQIVNDFQKGDIAEGYSVSREKKESFPLTVTSAQKNPTAFYLCASSPRGAELAKNIQYFGAGTRLSVL.

The chain links TRBV28 to TRBJ1-3, with 7 nucleotides matching TRBD1. With 5 bases clipped from V and 4 bases from J, the junction kept 11 bases outside the gene matches. The germline V gene encodes CDR1 MDHEN and CDR2 SYDVKM. The CDR3 covers 16 residues. The CDR3 loop is CASSTPRQGLGNTIYF. In DNA, the CDR3 is TGTGCCAGCAGTACCCCCCGACAGGGCCTGGGAAACACCATATATTTT. Full variable domain (remainder filled in from reference TRBV28 and TRBJ1-3): DVKVTQSSRYLVKRTGEKVFLECVQDMDHENMFWYRQDPGLGLRLIYFSYDVKMKEKGDIPEGYSVSREKKERFSLILESASTNQTSMYLCASSTPRQGLGNTIYFGEGSWLTVV.

This clone was recorded a few times. The chain recombines TRBV5-1 with TRBJ2-5; no firm D call. This CDR3 is built from 15 residues. Looked up from germline, CDR1 is SGHRS and CDR2 is YFSETQ. V was pared by 0 bases and J by 2 bases, with 11 bases between. CDR3 region: CASSLVPSRQETQYF. In DNA, the CDR3 is TGCGCCAGCAGCTTGGTCCCCTCCAGGCAAGAGACCCAGTACTTC.

The genes are TRBV4-3 and TRBJ1-4; no firm D call. Trimming pared 6 bases from V and 0 bases from J, leaving 11 bases between. CDR1 is LGHNA and CDR2 is YSLEER in the germline V gene. The CDR3 sequence is 15 residues long. This chain's CDR3 is CASRSTDATNEKLFF. The CDR3 DNA sequence: TGCGCCAGCAGGTCCACAGACGCAACTAATGAAAAACTGTTTTTT.

The gene calls are TRBV19 and TRBJ1-3; TRBD1 agrees at 7 bases. The J segment lost 8 bases and the V segment lost 3 bases, leaving 4 bases of the junction unmatched. The V gene's germline CDR1 is LNHDA and CDR2 SQIVND (reference sequence). CDR3 length: 13 residues. This chain's CDR3 is CASSIQGVHTIYF. The CDR3 DNA is TGTGCCAGTAGTATCCAGGGGGTGCACACCATATATTTT.

The V call is TRBV28, the J call TRBJ2-7, with D possibly matching TRBD1 (6 bases). V was shortened by 6 bases and J by 1 base, with 10 bases between the two germline ends. The V gene's germline CDR1 is MDHEN and CDR2 SYDVKM. The length of the CDR3 is 13 residues. CDR3 loop: CASSRGHSYEQYF. Written as DNA, the CDR3 is TGTGCCAGCAGCAGGGGTCATTCCTACGAGCAGTACTTC.

The chain uses TRBV5-6 and TRBJ1-5; 10 bases line up with TRBD1. This CDR3 spans 15 amino acids. V lost 4 bases, J lost 7 bases, and 8 bases stayed unmatched. CDR1 is SGHDT, CDR2 YYEEEE, per germline. The CDR3 DNA reads as TGTGCCAGCAGCGCGGGACAGGGGCTGGGGCAGCCCCAGCATTTT. Protein product: CASSAGQGLGQPQHF.